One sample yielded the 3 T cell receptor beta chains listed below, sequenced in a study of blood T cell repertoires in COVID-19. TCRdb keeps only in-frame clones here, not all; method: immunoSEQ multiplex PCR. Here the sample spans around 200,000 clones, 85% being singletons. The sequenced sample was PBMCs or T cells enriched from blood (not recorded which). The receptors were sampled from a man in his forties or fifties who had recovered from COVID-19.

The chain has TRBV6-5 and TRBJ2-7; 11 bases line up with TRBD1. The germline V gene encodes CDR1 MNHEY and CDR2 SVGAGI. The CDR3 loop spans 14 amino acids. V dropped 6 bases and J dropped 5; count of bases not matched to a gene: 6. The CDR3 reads CASRPGTGGDEQYF. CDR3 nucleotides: TGTGCCAGCAGACCGGGGACAGGGGGGGACGAGCAGTACTTC.

CDR3 region: CATSMPQNSSGTSTDTQYF. Here the CDR3 DNA reads TGTGCCACCAGCATGCCCCAGAATAGTTCGGGAACTAGCACAGATACGCAGTATTTT. V is TRBV15 and J is TRBJ2-3, with a possible D match to TRBD2 (5 bases). The CDR3 is 19 amino acids. The V end was cut by 4 bases, the J end by 0 bases, with 23 bases between. Germline V gene data show CDR1 as LNHNV and CDR2 as YYDKDF (reference sequence).

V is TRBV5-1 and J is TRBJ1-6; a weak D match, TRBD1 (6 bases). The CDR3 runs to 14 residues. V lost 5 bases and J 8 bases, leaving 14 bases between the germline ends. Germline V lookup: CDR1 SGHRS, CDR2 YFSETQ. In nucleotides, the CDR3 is TGCGCCAGCAGGGGGGCCCCCGTTGATTCACCCCTCCACTTT. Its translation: CASRGAPVDSPLHF.